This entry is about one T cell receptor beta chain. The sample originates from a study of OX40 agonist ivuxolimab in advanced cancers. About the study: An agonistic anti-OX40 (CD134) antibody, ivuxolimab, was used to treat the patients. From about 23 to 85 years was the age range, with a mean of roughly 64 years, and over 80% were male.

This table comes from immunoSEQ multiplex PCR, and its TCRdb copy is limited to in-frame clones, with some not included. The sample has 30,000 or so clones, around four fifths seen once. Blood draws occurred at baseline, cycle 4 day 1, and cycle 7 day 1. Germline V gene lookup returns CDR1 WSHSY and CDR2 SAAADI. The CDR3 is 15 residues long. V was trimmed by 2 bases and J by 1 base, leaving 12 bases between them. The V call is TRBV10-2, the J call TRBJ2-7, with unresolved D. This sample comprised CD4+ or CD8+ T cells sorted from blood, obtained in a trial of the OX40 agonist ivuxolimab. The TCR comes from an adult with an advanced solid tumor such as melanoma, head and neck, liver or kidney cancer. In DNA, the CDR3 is TGCGCCAGCAGTGAGGGGAAAACGCGATCCTACGAGCAGTACTTC. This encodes CASSEGKTRSYEQYF.